Presented here are 25 T cell receptor beta chains from one specimen sequenced in a study of blood T cell repertoires in COVID-19. Generated by immunoSEQ multiplex PCR, the TCRdb table keeps only in-frame clones and is missing some. This table holds around 170,000 clones, around 74% found once. Sequences were obtained from peripheral blood. All receptors come from a woman of 80 years or more with acute or convalescent COVID-19.

V is TRBV6-2 or TRBV6-3 and J is TRBJ2-7; tentatively, D is TRBD1 (5 bases). The V end was cut by 4 bases, the J end by 3 bases, with 7 bases between. Per germline, CDR1 MNHEY and CDR2 SVGEGT. CDR3 length equals 12 residues. The DNA for the CDR3 is TGTGCCAGCAGTTCTCAGGGCTACGAGCAGTACTTC. It specifies CASSSQGYEQYF.

The J gene is TRBJ2-1, the V gene TRBV10-3, with 10 nucleotides matching TRBD2. After removal of 5 bases from V and 2 bases from J, the junction contained 6 bases not matched to a gene. Germline values: CDR1 ENHRY, CDR2 SYGVKD. This CDR3 spans 16 amino acids. The CDR3 DNA reads TGTGCCATCAGTTATCGACTAGCGGGCGCCTACAATGAGCAGTTCTTC. Translated, it gives CAISYRLAGAYNEQFF.

The gene calls are TRBV7-8 and TRBJ1-3; D uncertain. The length of the CDR3 is 13 residues. The V gene lost 7 bases and the J gene lost 8 bases, with 15 bases spanning the gap. Per germline, CDR1 SGHVS and CDR2 FQNEAQ. CDR3 sequence reads: CASNRRAGDTIYF. For the CDR3, the DNA is TGTGCCAGCAACCGACGGGCCGGGGACACCATATATTTT.

The chain joins TRBV27 to TRBJ2-7; perhaps TRBD1 as D (6 bases). CDR1 and CDR2 (germline): MNHEY, SMNVEV (reference sequence). Trimming cost V 6 bases and J 3 bases, with 9 bases left between them. This CDR3 has 12 residues. CDR3 loop: CASSPQGYEQYF. In DNA, the CDR3 is TGTGCCAGCAGCCCACAGGGCTACGAGCAGTACTTC.

The V gene is TRBV5-4, the J gene TRBJ1-6; 9 bases match TRBD1. After removal of 3 bases from V and 6 bases from J, the junction contained 4 bases not matched to a gene. The CDR3 runs 15 residues. The germline V gene has CDR1 SGHNT and CDR2 YYREEE (reference sequence). The CDR3 DNA reads TGTGCCAGCAGCTCATACAGGGGGCGTAATTCACCCCTCCACTTT. Translating gives CASSSYRGRNSPLHF.

The chain carries TRBV7-9 and TRBJ2-7; 10 nucleotides match TRBD1. CDR3 length: 15 residues. Germline CDR1 SEHNR, CDR2 FQNEAQ (reference sequence). With 5 bases clipped from V and 7 bases from J, the junction kept 11 bases outside the gene matches. CDR3 DNA: TGTGCCAGCAGCAACGCCGGGACAGGGGCGCGGGAGCAGTACTTC. Encoded protein: CASSNAGTGAREQYF.

The CDR3 region has the DNA TGTGCCAGCAGCGCCCGCGAGAGGAGGGGCCTTCTCGGGGGCTACACCTTC. Translated: CASSARERRGLLGGYTF. The V and J genes are TRBV9 and TRBJ1-2, with D possibly TRBD1 on 5 matching bases. Germline V gene data show CDR1 as SGDLS and CDR2 as YYNGEE. V shed 3 bases and J shed 8 bases, with 26 bases lying between them. There are 17 residues in the CDR3.

This sequence joins TRBV7-2 and TRBJ2-5, with TRBD2 matching over 7 bases. CDR3 size: 16 residues. V lost 1 base, J lost 1 base, and 6 bases stayed unmatched. CDR1 SGHTA and CDR2 FQGNSA come from the germline V gene. The CDR3 protein is CASSLVPSGLQETQYF. The CDR3 coding sequence is TGTGCCAGCAGCTTAGTCCCTAGCGGCCTCCAAGAGACCCAGTACTTC.

Only one count was recorded for this clone. The rearrangement uses TRBV18 and TRBJ2-2; weak D call: TRBD1 (5 bases). V was cut by 3 bases and J by 5 bases, with 19 bases left in between. There are 17 residues in the CDR3. Looked up from germline, CDR1 is KGHSH and CDR2 is LQKENI. The CDR3, as DNA: TGTGCCAGCTCACCCACGGACGGCCAGGGTTGGACCGGGGAGCTGTTTTTT. It codes for CASSPTDGQGWTGELFF.

The V and J genes are TRBV5-8 and TRBJ2-7; 8 nucleotides line up with TRBD1. Germline-derived CDR1 and CDR2 are SGHTS and YDEGEE. Trimming cost V 5 bases and J 8 bases; bases outside gene matches: 12. The CDR3 has 14 amino acids. CDR3 sequence (DNA): TGTGCCAGCAGGTTTCCGGGACAGGCGGGGAAGCAGTACTTC. Protein product: CASRFPGQAGKQYF.

The chain combines TRBV6-5 with TRBJ2-1, with unresolved D. The CDR3 runs to 13 residues. Germline lookup yields CDR1 MNHEY and CDR2 SVGAGI. V lost 6 bases, J lost 3 bases, and 9 bases lay in between. The CDR3 nucleotides read TGTGCCAGCAGCCTCTTAGACTACAATGAGCAGTTCTTC. Residues: CASSLLDYNEQFF.

The genes are TRBV5-4 and TRBJ2-2, with 14 bases lining up with TRBD2. CDR3 length: 18 residues. Germline values: CDR1 SGHNT, CDR2 YYREEE (reference sequence). J gave up 0 bases and V 2 bases, and 3 bases lay outside the gene matches. CDR3 in amino acids: CASSLGTSGGPNTGELFF. CDR3 DNA sequence: TGTGCCAGCAGCTTAGGGACTAGCGGGGGACCGAACACCGGGGAGCTGTTTTTT.

This clone was detected only once. This chain connects TRBV18 to TRBJ1-1, with D perhaps TRBD1 (6 bases). The CDR3 has 15 amino acids. Trimming left V 3 bases short and J 1 base short, with 12 bases between. Germline V gene sequence: CDR1 KGHSH, CDR2 LQKENI. DNA for the CDR3: TGTGCCAGCTCACCGCAACCGGGACAGAACACTGAAGCTTTCTTT. Encoded protein: CASSPQPGQNTEAFF.

The chain carries TRBV18 and TRBJ2-7; weak D call: TRBD2 (6 bases). The CDR3 is made up of 16 amino acids. V lost 6 bases to trimming and J lost 2 bases, with 20 bases between them. CDR1 and CDR2 (germline): KGHSH, LQKENI. The CDR3 loop reads CASSFDPGTPAYEQYF. DNA of the CDR3: TGTGCCAGCTCGTTCGACCCCGGGACTCCAGCCTACGAGCAGTACTTC.

This clone was recorded only once. This chain links TRBV9 with TRBJ2-5; perhaps TRBD1 as D (6 bases). There are 14 residues in the CDR3. Trimming stripped 3 bases from V and 4 bases from J, with 13 bases between. The V gene's germline CDR1 is SGDLS and CDR2 YYNGEE. The CDR3 bases are TGTGCCAGCAGCGCAGACAGGTGGGGAGAGACCCAGTACTTC. It specifies CASSADRWGETQYF. Drawing the rest from reference TRBV9 and TRBJ2-5, the complete variable domain is DSGVTQTPKHLITATGQRVTLRCSPRSGDLSVYWYQQSLDQGLQFLIQYYNGEERAKGNILERFSAQQFPDLHSELNLSSLELGDSALYFCASSADRWGETQYFGPGTRLLVL.

This chain connects TRBV19 to TRBJ2-6; tentative D call: TRBD2 (6 bases). Germline CDR1 reads LNHDA; CDR2 reads SQIVND (reference sequence). CDR3 length: 17 amino acids. The V and J ends lost 9 bases and 0 bases respectively, with 18 bases between them. The CDR3 sequence is CASEGRDAASGANVLTF. The DNA for the CDR3 is TGTGCCAGCGAGGGGCGGGACGCGGCCTCTGGGGCCAACGTCCTGACTTTC.

This clone was counted a few times. J is TRBJ2-1 and V is TRBV7-2; D is possibly TRBD2 (6 bases). V dropped 3 bases and J dropped 4 bases, with 19 bases sitting between them. The length of the CDR3 is 17 residues. Looked up from germline, CDR1 is SGHTA and CDR2 is FQGNSA. The CDR3, as DNA: TGTGCCAGCAGCTTGGGCGGAGGGGTTGGGCCTTACAATGAGCAGTTCTTC. This sequence encodes CASSLGGGVGPYNEQFF. Supplemented by reference TRBV7-2 and TRBJ2-1, the full variable domain reads GAGVSQSPSNKVTEKGKDVELRCDPISGHTALYWYRQSLGQGLEFLIYFQGNSAPDKSGLPSDRFSAERTGGSVSTLTIQRTQQEDSAVYLCASSLGGGVGPYNEQFFGPGTRLTVL.

This chain joins TRBV3-1 (or the pseudogene TRBV3-2) and TRBJ1-5, with TRBD1 matching 7 bases. The junction had 5 bases not matched to a gene; V was cut back by 5 bases and J by 7 bases. Per the germline V gene, CDR1 is LGHDT and CDR2 is YNNKEL (reference sequence). CDR3 length: 13 amino acids. CDR3: CASSRQGEQPQHF. The CDR3 region has the DNA TGTGCCAGCAGCAGACAGGGCGAACAGCCCCAGCATTTT.

The rearrangement joins TRBV21-1 to TRBJ1-4; TRBD1, the D gene given by the table, was not confirmed from the DNA. TRBV21-1 is given as a pseudogene. The CDR3 spans 12 residues. For the CDR3, the DNA is TGTGCCAGCGCCACTGCCAGGGAAAAACTGTTTTTT. Amino acid sequence: CASATAREKLFF.

V is TRBV9 and J is TRBJ2-7; maybe TRBD2 (6 bases). The CDR3 covers 16 residues. Germline CDR1 and CDR2: SGDLS and YYNGEE. The V end lost 3 bases, the J end lost 0 bases, and 16 bases lay between the germline ends. The CDR3 is CASSAAPGTVSYEQYF. CDR3 DNA sequence: TGTGCCAGCAGCGCCGCACCCGGGACTGTCTCCTACGAGCAGTACTTC.

This chain joins TRBV11-3 and TRBJ2-1; 12 nucleotides line up with TRBD2. Germline lookup yields CDR1 SGHNT and CDR2 YENEEA. With 5 bases clipped from V and 6 bases from J, the junction kept 5 bases outside the gene matches. The length of the CDR3 is 15 residues. The CDR3, as DNA: TGTGCCAGCAGCCCCCGACTAGCGGGGGCCAATGAGCAGTTCTTC. It codes for CASSPRLAGANEQFF.

The V call is TRBV11-3, the J call TRBJ2-7, with 8 bases aligning to TRBD1. From germline, CDR1 is SGHNT and CDR2 YENEEA. The V gene end was trimmed by 0 bases and the J gene end by 5 bases; junction bases not matched to a gene: 6. The CDR3 consists of 15 residues. The CDR3: CASSLETGAHHEQYF. CDR3 DNA: TGTGCCAGCAGCTTAGAGACAGGGGCTCACCACGAGCAGTACTTC.

This clone was seen a few times. The chain joins TRBV18 to TRBJ2-7; 10 bases are a match to TRBD1. J was trimmed by 7 bases and V by 4 bases; bases with no gene match: 16. Germline V lookup: CDR1 KGHSH, CDR2 LQKENI. The CDR3 covers 17 residues. CDR3 sequence (DNA): TGTGCCAGCTCACTAAACCCGGGACAGGGGCTTTCAGGGGAGCAGTACTTC. As protein: CASSLNPGQGLSGEQYF. The full variable domain, completed using reference TRBV18 and TRBJ2-7, is NAGVMQNPRHLVRRRGQEARLRCSPMKGHSHVYWYRQLPEEGLKFMVYLQKENIIDESGMPKERFSAEFPKEGPSILRIQQVVRGDSAAYFCASSLNPGQGLSGEQYFGPGTRLTVT.

The rearrangement uses TRBV6-5 and TRBJ2-5, with TRBD1 matching 11 bases. V was pared by 0 bases and J by 6 bases, with 3 bases of the junction left unmatched. The CDR3 sequence is 15 residues long. Germline CDR1 reads MNHEY; CDR2 reads SVGAGI. CDR3 coding DNA: TGTGCCAGCAGTTACTCCGGGACAGGGGGGAAGACCCAGTACTTC. It yields the protein CASSYSGTGGKTQYF.

The gene calls are TRBV3-1 (or the pseudogene TRBV3-2) and TRBJ2-2; 7 bases are shared with TRBD1. With 8 bases clipped from V and 7 bases from J, the junction kept 10 bases outside the gene matches. CDR3 size: 14 residues. Germline CDR1 and CDR2: LGHDT and YNNKEL (reference sequence). The CDR3 loop reads CASGEQGSVGELFF. In DNA, the CDR3 is TGTGCCAGCGGGGAACAGGGGTCTGTCGGGGAGCTGTTTTTT.